The clone carrying this T cell receptor beta chain was recorded many times. The target antigen is unknown. The V gene lost 2 bases and the J gene lost 3 bases, with 1 base spanning the gap. Per the germline V gene, CDR1 is SGHDN and CDR2 is FVKESK. There are 12 residues in the CDR3. This entry is derived from a study of CD8 T cells in ankylosing spondylitis. Study outcomes and limitations: As for the disease-linked clones, they showed a CD8+ phenotype and occurred at relatively low frequencies in peripheral blood. Roughly eight highly homologous variants formed a TCR beta motif that appeared characteristic of ankylosing spondylitis blood.

TCRdb called the 5' RACE reads again in MiXCR, with one record for every CDR3 protein. The table records around 140,000 distinct CDR3 sequences, approximately 10% of them present only once. This receptor was taken from a female donor with ankylosing spondylitis or in good health (not recorded which). The V and J genes are TRBV14 and TRBJ2-2; D call uncertain. Sequencing was carried out using blood, either unsorted or a sorted T cell fraction (not recorded which). Here the CDR3 DNA reads TGTGCCAGCAGCCAATACACCGGGGAGCTGTTTTTT. Its translation: CASSQYTGELFF.